Shown below are 22 T cell receptor beta chains from a single sample sequenced in a study of cytomegalovirus exposure and HLA in healthy donors. Clones were read by immunoSEQ multiplex PCR, and TCRdb kept only the in-frame ones, dropping some. The sample has 90,000 or so clones, about 96% seen once; the top ten hold 0.78%. Sequencing was carried out using PBMCs. The receptors originated from a man in his late teens or twenties in good health and CMV-seronegative.

The chain recombines TRBV4-1 with TRBJ1-2; D is unclear. CDR3 length: 13 residues. Germline CDR1 MGHRA, CDR2 YSYEKL. V was shortened by 1 base and J by 8 bases, with 11 bases between the two germline ends. This CDR3 is CASSQVRGDGYTF. The DNA for the CDR3 is TGCGCCAGCAGCCAAGTTCGGGGAGACGGCTACACCTTC.

V is TRBV14 and J is TRBJ2-7; D perhaps matches TRBD1 (6 bases). This CDR3 spans 17 amino acids. Germline assignment: CDR1 SGHDN and CDR2 FVKESK. V gave up 1 base and J gave up 3 bases, with 19 bases separating them. For the CDR3, the DNA is TGTGCCAGCAGCCAAGGGCTGCACAGGGAACGACGCTACGAGCAGTACTTC. Translated, it gives CASSQGLHRERRYEQYF.

The chain links TRBV28 to TRBJ2-1, with 8 bases matching TRBD1. This CDR3 contains 12 residues. Germline lookup yields CDR1 MDHEN and CDR2 SYDVKM. Trimming at V came to 6 bases and at J to 10 bases, leaving 5 bases not matched to a gene. The CDR3 DNA follows: TGTGCCAGCAGACCGACAGGGGAGGAGCAGTTCTTC. Its translation is CASRPTGEEQFF.

The J gene is TRBJ1-5, the V gene TRBV12-5; no firm D call. Germline lookup yields CDR1 LGHNT and CDR2 FRNRAP. Trimming shortened V by 7 bases and J by 0 bases, and 10 bases separated the two germline ends. This CDR3 is built from 14 residues. Written as DNA, the CDR3 is TGTGCTAGTGCCCCGGACTATAGCAATCAGCCCCAGCATTTT. Translating it yields CASAPDYSNQPQHF.

This chain uses TRBV7-2 with TRBJ1-2; D remains unclear. This CDR3 has 14 residues. From germline, CDR1 is SGHTA and CDR2 FQGNSA. V gave up 5 bases and J gave up 4 bases, with 14 bases separating them. DNA of the CDR3: TGTGCCAGCAGCCAAGACACCGGTCCCTATGGCTACACCTTC. This encodes CASSQDTGPYGYTF. The full variable domain, rest sourced from reference TRBV7-2 and TRBJ1-2, is GAGVSQSPSNKVTEKGKDVELRCDPISGHTALYWYRQSLGQGLEFLIYFQGNSAPDKSGLPSDRFSAERTGGSVSTLTIQRTQQEDSAVYLCASSQDTGPYGYTFGSGTRLTVV.

J is TRBJ2-5 and V is TRBV7-9; a possible D gene is TRBD1 (6 bases). The CDR3 extends over 14 amino acids. The germline gives CDR1 SEHNR, CDR2 FQNEAQ (reference sequence). Trimming removed 6 bases from V and 3 bases from J, with 14 bases in between. The CDR3 DNA follows: TGTGCCAGCAGTCCTAAGGACAGAGAAGAGACCCAGTACTTC. This encodes CASSPKDREETQYF.

Worth noting for this clone: One junction end does not reproduce the germline sequence, and a read error may be involved. In DNA form, the CDR3 reads TGTGCTAGCAGCTTATCAGCAGGGGCTGAGTGGAATGAGCAGTTCTTC. Residues: CASSLSAGAEWNEQFF. V is TRBV7-7 and J is TRBJ2-1; possibly TRBD1 for D (6 bases). CDR1 and CDR2 from the germline V gene are SSHAT and FNYEAQ (reference sequence). The CDR3 is 16 residues long.

This chain joins TRBV5-6 and TRBJ2-5, with D tentatively TRBD2 (6 bases). This CDR3 comprises 15 residues. Looked up from germline, CDR1 is SGHDT and CDR2 is YYEEEE. V was clipped by 4 bases and J by 5 bases, with 18 bases between them. Written as DNA, the CDR3 is TGTGCCAGCAGCCCTCCTCTGGGAGGAATGGAGACCCAGTACTTC. Its translation: CASSPPLGGMETQYF.

The chain uses TRBV6-1 and TRBJ1-4, with D possibly being TRBD1 (6 bases). CDR3 length: 16 amino acids. Germline lookup yields CDR1 MNHNS and CDR2 SASEGT. V was trimmed by 0 bases and J by 3 bases, leaving 11 bases between them. The CDR3 DNA reads TGTGCCAGCAGTGAAGCGCTTACAGGGTCTAATGAAAAACTGTTTTTT. As protein: CASSEALTGSNEKLFF.

As DNA, the CDR3 is TGTGCCAGCAGCAAATGGACAGGAACGAACTATGGCTACACCTTC. It encodes CASSKWTGTNYGYTF. The V and J genes are TRBV21-1 and TRBJ1-2; the table's D call TRBD1 went unverified against the DNA. TRBV21-1 is a documented pseudogene. The CDR3 runs 15 residues.

The gene calls are TRBV4-1 and TRBJ2-1; 8 bases agree with TRBD1. The germline V gene encodes CDR1 MGHRA and CDR2 YSYEKL. The V and J ends lost 0 bases and 10 bases, in that order; junction bases with no gene match: 14. This CDR3 comprises 17 residues. Here the CDR3 reads CASSQEPPGGELTEQFF. The CDR3, as DNA: TGCGCCAGCAGCCAAGAGCCCCCAGGGGGCGAACTTACCGAGCAGTTCTTC.

The V call is TRBV2, the J call TRBJ2-5; D might be TRBD2 (5 bases). Between the trimmed V and J ends, which lost 8 bases and 2 bases, there was a span of 9 bases. Germline CDR1 is SNHLY and CDR2 is FYNNEI. This CDR3 has 12 amino acids. The CDR3 region has the DNA TGTGCCAGCGGAAGGGAGCAAGAGACCCAGTACTTC. It yields the protein CASGREQETQYF.

This clone has only one observation. The chain uses TRBV12-1 and TRBJ2-1; the table's D gene call, TRBD2, was not cross checked with the DNA. TRBV12-1 is a pseudogene. CDR3 length equals 16 residues. The CDR3 nucleotides read TGTGCCAGCAGCTTTGCGCGAGCGAGATTCTACAATGAGCAGTTCTTC. This translates into CASSFARARFYNEQFF.

V gene TRBV28 combines with J gene TRBJ2-2; D is perhaps TRBD1 (7 bases). The germline gives CDR1 MDHEN, CDR2 SYDVKM. The CDR3 extends over 16 amino acids. The V end was cut by 2 bases, the J end by 1 base, with 11 bases between. The CDR3: CASSLRGTVNTGELFF. Here the CDR3 DNA reads TGTGCCAGCAGTTTACGGGGGACAGTGAACACCGGGGAGCTGTTTTTT.

The chain joins TRBV5-4 to TRBJ2-3, with D unclear. This CDR3 has 16 residues. Germline assignment: CDR1 SGHNT and CDR2 YYREEE (reference sequence). V was shortened by 4 bases and J by 2 bases, with 17 bases between the two germline ends. For the CDR3, the DNA is TGTGCCAGCAGCCCACTTGGCACTATCTACACAGATACGCAGTATTTT. Translation gives CASSPLGTIYTDTQYF.

This clone is a singleton in its sample. The chain combines TRBV30 with TRBJ1-5; maybe TRBD1 (5 bases). V dropped 2 bases and J dropped 5 bases, with 16 bases sitting between them. Germline V lookup: CDR1 GTSNPN, CDR2 SVGIG (reference sequence). This CDR3 spans 15 amino acids. The CDR3 is CAWSRVAGPDQPQHF. The CDR3 DNA is TGTGCCTGGAGTAGGGTGGCGGGGCCAGATCAGCCCCAGCATTTT. The full variable domain, rest sourced from reference TRBV30 and TRBJ1-5, is SQTIHQWPATLVQPVGSPLSLECTVEGTSNPNLYWYRQAAGRGLQLLFYSVGIGQISSEVPQNLSASRPQDRQFILSSKKLLLSDSGFYLCAWSRVAGPDQPQHFGDGTRLSIL.

This chain joins TRBV19 and TRBJ2-1, with TRBD2 identical over 10 bases. With V trimmed by 4 bases and J by 4 bases, 4 bases remained unmatched. Germline V gene sequence: CDR1 LNHDA, CDR2 SQIVND (reference sequence). The CDR3 length is 15 residues. The CDR3 bases are TGTGCCAGTAGTACTAGCGGGAGCCTTTACAATGAGCAGTTCTTC. Translating gives CASSTSGSLYNEQFF.

The V call is TRBV5-8, the J call TRBJ1-4, with TRBD1 matching 7 bases. The CDR3 length is 12 residues. The V gene's germline CDR1 is SGHTS and CDR2 YDEGEE. The junction had 3 bases not matched to a gene; V was cut back by 6 bases and J by 7 bases. CDR3 DNA: TGTGCCAGCAACAGGGGTGGTGAAAAACTGTTTTTT. The encoded protein is CASNRGGEKLFF.

The rearrangement uses TRBV19 and TRBJ1-5; perhaps TRBD1 as D (5 bases). The CDR3 is 16 amino acids. V was pared by 4 bases and J by 1 base, with 14 bases between. Germline CDR1 reads LNHDA; CDR2 reads SQIVND (reference sequence). The CDR3 loop reads CASSRGTRGSNQPQHF. Here the CDR3 DNA reads TGTGCCAGTAGTAGAGGCACCCGGGGGAGCAATCAGCCCCAGCATTTT.

Notes on this clone: One end of the junction is discordant with germline, which a read error may explain. The rearrangement uses TRBV7-7 and TRBJ2-2; 10 nucleotides align to TRBD1. CDR3 length: 17 residues. Germline V CDR1 and CDR2: SSHAT, FNYEAQ (reference sequence). This CDR3 is CASSLFGTGEFTGELFF. CDR3 sequence (DNA): TGTGCTAGCAGCTTATTTGGGACAGGGGAGTTCACCGGGGAGCTGTTTTTT.

This sequence joins TRBV6-5 and TRBJ1-4, with a tentative D call TRBD1 (5 bases). V gave up 2 bases and J gave up 5 bases, with 9 bases separating them. The CDR3 sequence is 14 residues long. Germline V gives CDR1 MNHEY, CDR2 SVGAGI. CDR3 region: CASSYVGENEKLFF. DNA of the CDR3: TGTGCCAGCAGTTACGTAGGGGAAAATGAAAAACTGTTTTTT.

V is TRBV9 and J is TRBJ2-3; TRBD2 might be the D (7 bases). The V gene lost 0 bases and the J gene lost 0 bases, with 35 bases spanning the gap. CDR1 and CDR2 from the germline V gene are SGDLS and YYNGEE. CDR3 size: 24 residues. The CDR3 reads CASSVAPGGRFPAPGITSTDTQYF. In DNA, the CDR3 is TGTGCCAGCAGCGTAGCTCCCGGGGGGCGATTTCCCGCACCAGGGATTACTAGCACAGATACGCAGTATTTT.